This is a list of T cell receptor beta chains from one sample in a study of blood T cell repertoires in COVID-19. Profiling relied on immunoSEQ multiplex PCR, and the TCRdb table lists in-frame clones only, not all of them. In the table there are over 150,000 clones, roughly four fifths of which are singletons. Sequencing input: PBMCs or T cells enriched from blood (not recorded which). Receptors originate from a man aged 35 to 55 who had recovered from COVID-19. Each CDR3 is given with its conserved first and last residue. The D gene is left open where the match is weak. Size is omitted from some rows. Given values are once, few, many or a class for expanded clones.

d_call j_call clone_size v_call cdr3_nt cdr3_aa
TRBD1 TRBJ1-6 NA TRBV5-6 TGTGCCAGCAGCCGTACCCCGGGACAGAGATATAATTCACCCCTCCACTTT CASSRTPGQRYNSPLHF
TRBD1 TRBJ1-2 NA TRBV12-3/TRBV12-4 TGTGCCAGCAGTGGACAGGGTCCGGGAGGCTACACCTTC CASSGQGPGGYTF
TRBD1 TRBJ2-1 NA TRBV5-1 TGCGCCAGCAGCTCTGGACCGGGACAGGGATACAATGAGCAGTTCTTC CASSSGPGQGYNEQFF
NA TRBJ2-7 NA TRBV3-1/TRBV3-2 TGTGCCAGCAGCCCTACAGGGATAGAGCAGTACTTC CASSPTGIEQYF
TRBD1 TRBJ1-1 NA TRBV12-5 TGTGCTAGTGGTTCTGGGACAGGGCGCACTGAAGCTTTCTTT CASGSGTGRTEAFF
TRBD1 TRBJ1-6 NA TRBV5-6 TGTGCCAGCAGCTTCTCGCCGGGACAGGGGAGCTCCTATAATTCACCCCTCCACTTT CASSFSPGQGSSYNSPLHF
NA TRBJ1-5 NA TRBV6-1 TGTGCCAGCAGTGAATTCACGATGTACAGCCTCCTGCGCAATCAGCCCCAGCATTTT CASSEFTMYSLLRNQPQHF
TRBD1 TRBJ2-3 once TRBV9 TGTGCCAGCAGCGTCCAATTCCGGGACAGGGAAAGAGATACGCAGTATTTT CASSVQFRDRERDTQYF
TRBD1 TRBJ2-7 NA TRBV2 TGTGCCAGCATAGGACAGGGGGCCCACGAGCAGTACTTC CASIGQGAHEQYF
TRBD1 TRBJ1-3 NA TRBV7-9 TGTGCCAGCAGCCCTCCGAGGGGGCTAAACACCATATATTTT CASSPPRGLNTIYF
NA TRBJ1-1 NA TRBV11-2 TGTGCCAGCAGCTTAGAGACAGCCAGGGGCACTGAAGCTTTCTTT CASSLETARGTEAFF
TRBD1 TRBJ1-1 NA TRBV27 TGTGCCAGCAGTTTCCTGGGACAGGGGATGAACACTGAAGCTTTCTTT CASSFLGQGMNTEAFF
NA TRBJ1-1 once TRBV5-8 TGTGCCAGCAGCCGAACCCATGGGCTCACTGAAGCTTTCTTT CASSRTHGLTEAFF
NA TRBJ1-2 NA TRBV5-6 TGTGCCAGCAGCCTTACAGGGAAGAGGTACGGCGACTATGGCTACACCTTC CASSLTGKRYGDYGYTF
TRBD1 TRBJ1-1 NA TRBV19 TGTGCCAGTAGCAAGCAGGGGGGAGGTACTGAAGCTTTCTTT CASSKQGGGTEAFF
NA TRBJ2-7 NA TRBV3-1/TRBV3-2 TGTGCCAGCAGCCAAGATAGGGGAGAGCAGTACTTC CASSQDRGEQYF
NA TRBJ2-7 NA TRBV11-3 TGTGCCAGCAGCTTAGGGACTGAACTCCGCGACTTC CASSLGTELRDF
NA TRBJ1-1 NA TRBV5-1 TGCGCCAGCAGCTTGTTGGGGCCGCTGAACACTGAAGCTTTCTTT CASSLLGPLNTEAFF
TRBD2 TRBJ2-3 NA TRBV18 TGTGCCAGCTCACCTAAAGCTAGCGGGGGGGCCGGCGCAGATACGCAGTATTTT CASSPKASGGAGADTQYF
TRBD2 TRBJ2-3 once TRBV7-3 TGTGCCAGCAGCTTAACCTCTAGCGGGGCGCCAGATACGCAGTATTTT CASSLTSSGAPDTQYF
TRBD1 TRBJ2-2 NA TRBV4-2 TGTGCCAGCAGCCAAGACTACAGGGGGGACCTGAACACCGGGGAGCTGTTTTTT CASSQDYRGDLNTGELFF
NA TRBJ1-4 NA TRBV2 TGTGCCAGCAGTTCGGGGGCATCGCGGGGGGAAAAACTGTTTTTT CASSSGASRGEKLFF
NA TRBJ1-5 NA TRBV6-5 TGTGCCAGCAGTCCCCGCCGACATAGCAATCAGCCCCAGCATTTT CASSPRRHSNQPQHF
NA TRBJ1-2 NA TRBV28 TGTGCCAGCAGTTTAGGCAGGGACTATGGCTACACCTTC CASSLGRDYGYTF
NA TRBJ1-6 NA TRBV28 TGTGCCAGCGACTGGGATAATTCACCCCTCCACTTT CASDWDNSPLHF
TRBD1 TRBJ1-2 few TRBV19 TGTGCCACCAGGGACAGGGGGCCTGTCTTCTATGGCTACACCTTC CATRDRGPVFYGYTF
NA TRBJ1-5 NA TRBV7-2 TGTGCCAGCAGCCCTTCTAGCAATCAGCCCCAGCATTTT CASSPSSNQPQHF
TRBD1 TRBJ2-1 NA TRBV18 TGTGCCAGCTCACCCTTCATGTGGACAGGGCAGTACAATGAGCAGTTCTTC CASSPFMWTGQYNEQFF
NA TRBJ1-4 NA TRBV4-1 TGCGCCAGCAGCCGACTCAATGGGGAAAAACTGTTTTTT CASSRLNGEKLFF
NA TRBJ1-1 few TRBV28 TGTGCCAGCAGACGATATGAAGCGAACACTGAAGCTTTCTTT CASRRYEANTEAFF
TRBD1 TRBJ1-2 NA TRBV5-1 TGCGCCAGCGGCCCAGGGGGAAACTATGGCTACACCTTC CASGPGGNYGYTF
NA TRBJ2-3 once TRBV27 TGTGCCAGCAGTTTATCAGGAGGGGGCGCAGATACGCAGTATTTT CASSLSGGGADTQYF
TRBD2 TRBJ2-1 NA TRBV3-1/TRBV3-2 TGTGCCAGCAGCCAGGATCCCTCTAGCGGGGGGCCCATGTCTCAGTTCTTC CASSQDPSSGGPMSQFF
NA TRBJ1-5 few TRBV18 TGTGCCAGCTCACCGACCGTAACGAATCACAGTCAGCCCCAGCATTTT CASSPTVTNHSQPQHF
NA TRBJ1-2 NA TRBV6-2/TRBV6-3 TGTGCCAGCAGTTACTCAGGGAGTCGGGGCTACACCTTC CASSYSGSRGYTF
NA TRBJ1-3 NA TRBV4-3 TGCGCCAGCAGCCAAGAGGGCGGGACCTTCTCTGGAAACACCATATATTTT CASSQEGGTFSGNTIYF
TRBD1 TRBJ1-4 NA TRBV5-1 TGCGCCAGCAGCTCCCGGACAGGGGACTATGAAAAACTGTTTTTT CASSSRTGDYEKLFF
NA TRBJ1-2 NA TRBV20-1 TGCAGTGCTAGTCGGGAGAACGACGGAGGCTATGGCTACACCTTC CSASRENDGGYGYTF
NA TRBJ1-5 NA TRBV2 TGTGCCAGCACGTGGGGGGGCAATCAGCCCCAGCATTTT CASTWGGNQPQHF
TRBD2 TRBJ2-3 many TRBV6-4 TGTGCCAGCAGTGAGACTAGCGGGGGGACAGATACGCAGTATTTT CASSETSGGTDTQYF
NA TRBJ2-5 NA TRBV5-1 TGCGCCAGCAGCTTGGATCGAGAGACCCAGTACTTC CASSLDRETQYF
NA TRBJ1-2 once TRBV4-1 TGCGCCAGCAGCCATCAACAGGGTTCGAACTATGGCTACACCTTC CASSHQQGSNYGYTF
NA TRBJ2-2 NA TRBV6-5 TGTGCCAGCGGGGCACCCGGGGAGCTGTTTTTT CASGAPGELFF
NA TRBJ1-3 few TRBV5-5 TGTGCCAGCAGCTTGGCCAGCTCTGGAAACACCATATATTTT CASSLASSGNTIYF
TRBD2 TRBJ2-2 NA TRBV2 TGTGCCAGCAGATCTAGCGGGGGGGCCGGCACCGGGGAGCTGTTTTTT CASRSSGGAGTGELFF
NA TRBJ1-1 NA TRBV7-9 TGTGCCAGCAGCTTAGACGCCGGGGTTTCGAACACTGAAGCTTTCTTT CASSLDAGVSNTEAFF
TRBD2 TRBJ2-5 once TRBV5-4 TGTGCCAGCAGCTTGGCCCCACTAGCGGGGGTAGAGACCCAGTACTTC CASSLAPLAGVETQYF
NA TRBJ2-5 NA TRBV10-3 TGTGCCATCAGTGAAGGTACTCCGGAGGAGACCCAGTACTTC CAISEGTPEETQYF
TRBD2 TRBJ2-1 NA TRBV10-3 TGTGCCATCAGTGAGGGTTTGCGGGGGGGCCTGAATGAGCAGTTCTTC CAISEGLRGGLNEQFF
NA TRBJ1-6 NA TRBV4-2 TGTGCCAGCAGCCAAGAAAGGGAGGCTTCACCCCTCCACTTT CASSQEREASPLHF
TRBD2 TRBJ2-5 NA TRBV7-8 TGTGCCAGCAGCTTAGCGGCTAGCGGGGTCTACCAAGAGACCCAGTACTTC CASSLAASGVYQETQYF
NA TRBJ2-7 NA TRBV20-1 TGCAGTGCTAGTCAGGGGGGTGTGACATACGAGCAGTACTTC CSASQGGVTYEQYF
NA TRBJ1-1 NA TRBV15 TGTGCCACCAGCAGAGAAACAGGGTTGATAAAGTATGAAGCTTTCTTT CATSRETGLIKYEAFF
TRBD1 TRBJ1-1 few TRBV18 TGTGCCAGCTCAGATCAAGGGACAGGGGTGAACACTGAAGCTTTCTTT CASSDQGTGVNTEAFF
TRBD1 TRBJ2-7 NA TRBV3-1/TRBV3-2 TGTGCCAGCAGCAGGGACAGGTTCTCCTACGAGCAGTACTTC CASSRDRFSYEQYF
TRBD1 TRBJ2-7 NA TRBV4-1 TGCGCCAGCAGCCACAGGGGGCTGAACTACGAGCAGTACTTC CASSHRGLNYEQYF
NA TRBJ2-5 once TRBV4-1 TGCGCCAGCAGCCCGAGATCCGGGACTGGAGAGACCCAGTACTTC CASSPRSGTGETQYF